These T cell receptor beta chains were read from a single sample in a study of control samples from healthy donors and cancer patients. Only in-frame clones appear in the TCRdb table, and some are missing; sequencing was by immunoSEQ multiplex PCR. The sample yields approximately 94,000 clones, 86% seen once. Sequencing was done on a sample of blood. Every receptor here comes from a woman aged 50 to 60 in good health. Both conserved end residues are part of each CDR3. Fields, in order: clone size, V gene, J gene, D gene, CDR3 protein, CDR3 DNA. D genes are given only for firm matches. Clone size, where shown, is once, few, many, or a class for clones that have expanded.

-	TRBV7-2	TRBJ2-5	TRBD2	CASSLSGTSFFQYF	TGTGCCAGCAGCTTATCAGGGACTAGCTTCTTCCAGTACTTC
few	TRBV18	TRBJ1-5	TRBD1	CASSPTGGGSNQPQHF	TGTGCCAGCTCACCTACAGGGGGCGGGAGCAATCAGCCCCAGCATTTT
-	TRBV18	TRBJ1-1	TRBD1	CASSRSQGATEAFF	TGTGCCAGCTCACGGTCACAGGGGGCCACTGAAGCTTTCTTT
-	TRBV7-2	TRBJ2-7	-	CASSLVGSSYEQYF	TGTGCCAGCAGCTTAGTAGGGAGCTCCTACGAGCAGTACTTC
-	TRBV6-2/TRBV6-3	TRBJ2-7	TRBD1	CASSYRTGTGSKFSYEQYF	TGTGCCAGCAGTTACCGAACCGGGACAGGGAGTAAATTCTCCTACGAGCAGTACTTC
-	TRBV6-6	TRBJ2-1	TRBD1	CASTPGQENYNEQFF	TGTGCCAGCACTCCGGGACAGGAGAACTACAATGAGCAGTTCTTC
-	TRBV6-1	TRBJ1-5	-	CASSEYGNQPQHF	TGTGCCAGCAGTGAATACGGCAATCAGCCCCAGCATTTT
-	TRBV19	TRBJ1-1	-	CASTPRGRAPEAFF	TGTGCCAGTACTCCGAGGGGCAGGGCCCCTGAAGCTTTCTTT
-	TRBV28	TRBJ2-3	TRBD1	CASSSPNRGGDTQYF	TGTGCCAGCAGCTCCCCCAACCGAGGGGGCGATACGCAGTATTTT
-	TRBV6-2/TRBV6-3	TRBJ2-2	TRBD2	CASSYERGGPDTGELFF	TGTGCCAGCAGTTACGAGCGGGGGGGCCCGGACACCGGGGAGCTGTTTTTT
-	TRBV28	TRBJ1-5	TRBD1	CASTTTETGEWNQPQHF	TGTGCCAGCACCACCACCGAGACAGGGGAGTGGAATCAGCCCCAGCATTTT
-	TRBV3-1/TRBV3-2	TRBJ2-3	-	CASSQDKVSDTQYF	TGTGCCAGCAGCCAAGATAAGGTATCAGATACGCAGTATTTT
-	TRBV20-1	TRBJ2-5	-	CSASSPLGRQETQYF	TGCAGTGCTAGTTCTCCCCTGGGCAGACAAGAGACCCAGTACTTC
once	TRBV4-3	TRBJ1-2	-	CASSVRDGTNYGYTF	TGCGCCAGCAGCGTCCGGGACGGTACTAACTATGGCTACACCTTC
-	TRBV7-8	TRBJ2-2	-	CASSGIAGNTGELFF	TGTGCCAGCAGCGGTATCGCAGGGAACACCGGGGAGCTGTTTTTT
-	TRBV2	TRBJ1-1	TRBD1	CASSEWDRGNTEAFF	TGTGCCAGCAGTGAGTGGGACAGGGGTAACACTGAAGCTTTCTTT
-	TRBV7-9	TRBJ2-1	-	CASSLVKAGPPAGNEQFF	TGTGCCAGCAGCTTAGTGAAGGCTGGGCCCCCCGCGGGGAATGAGCAGTTCTTC
once	TRBV7-9	TRBJ1-1	-	CASSSVGAEAFF	TGTGCCAGCAGCTCGGTGGGGGCTGAAGCTTTCTTT
-	TRBV28	TRBJ1-5	-	CASRRYRVGTQPQHF	TGTGCCAGCCGACGTTACAGGGTAGGGACTCAGCCCCAGCATTTT
-	TRBV6-5	TRBJ1-6	-	CASSRPSAPLHF	TGTGCCAGCAGCCGACCCTCCGCACCCCTCCACTTT
-	TRBV11-2	TRBJ2-1	-	CASSLRGSGADNEQFF	TGTGCCAGCAGCTTAAGGGGGAGTGGGGCGGACAATGAGCAGTTCTTC
once	TRBV11-2	TRBJ1-3	-	CASSPLTSSGNTIYF	TGTGCCAGCAGCCCCCTCACGAGCTCTGGAAACACCATATATTTT
-	TRBV5-1	TRBJ1-1	TRBD1	CASSPGQGANTEAFF	TGCGCCAGCAGCCCGGGACAGGGGGCGAACACTGAAGCTTTCTTT
-	TRBV5-1	TRBJ1-1	-	CASSLLSFQGTEAFF	TGCGCCAGCAGCTTGCTGTCGTTCCAGGGGACTGAAGCTTTCTTT
-	TRBV4-3	TRBJ1-1	TRBD1	CASSPSTGGKAFF	TGCGCCAGCAGCCCCTCGACAGGGGGGAAGGCTTTCTTT
-	TRBV4-3	TRBJ2-5	TRBD2	CASSQGLAGDVETQYF	TGCGCCAGCAGCCAAGGTCTAGCGGGAGATGTGGAGACCCAGTACTTC
-	TRBV20-1	TRBJ2-7	TRBD2	CSASLAGGAYEQYF	TGCAGTGCTAGTCTCGCGGGGGGAGCCTACGAGCAGTACTTC
-	TRBV5-1	TRBJ2-7	-	CASSLVLGAGAHEQYF	TGCGCCAGCAGCTTGGTGTTGGGGGCAGGGGCCCACGAGCAGTACTTC
-	TRBV11-1	TRBJ2-2	-	CASSSPLGLGTGELFF	TGTGCCAGCAGCTCACCTCTAGGGCTTGGCACCGGGGAGCTGTTTTTT
few	TRBV28	TRBJ1-2	TRBD1	CATPGQGDYGYTF	TGTGCCACCCCGGGACAGGGGGACTATGGCTACACCTTC
-	TRBV11-3	TRBJ1-1	TRBD1	CASSPRQGRSEAFF	TGTGCCAGCAGCCCTCGACAGGGGAGGAGTGAAGCTTTCTTT
-	TRBV5-1	TRBJ2-7	-	CASSLGDREEYF	TGCGCCAGCAGCTTGGGGGACCGAGAGGAGTACTTC
-	TRBV6-5	TRBJ1-2	TRBD1	CASRDTGDYYGYTF	TGTGCCAGCAGAGATACAGGGGATTACTATGGCTACACCTTC
-	TRBV6-5	TRBJ1-6	-	CASSYSRSPLHF	TGTGCCAGCAGTTACTCGCGTTCACCCCTCCACTTT
few	TRBV5-8	TRBJ2-1	TRBD2	CASSLVRLAGVGNEQFF	TGTGCCAGCAGCTTGGTCCGTCTAGCGGGAGTCGGCAATGAGCAGTTCTTC
-	TRBV7-3	TRBJ2-1	TRBD2	CASSPPGGGGEQFF	TGTGCCAGCAGCCCCCCGGGGGGTGGGGGGGAGCAGTTCTTC
-	TRBV19	TRBJ1-1	-	CASSRVGESTEAFF	TGTGCCAGTAGTAGGGTAGGGGAGAGCACTGAAGCTTTCTTT
-	TRBV14	TRBJ2-1	TRBD1	CASSPDRGPYNEQFF	TGTGCCAGCAGCCCTGACAGGGGCCCCTACAATGAGCAGTTCTTC
-	TRBV5-1	TRBJ2-1	-	CASSLDPGLMYNEQFF	TGCGCCAGCAGCTTGGACCCGGGCCTGATGTACAATGAGCAGTTCTTC
-	TRBV19	TRBJ2-1	-	CASRVDSALYNEQFF	TGTGCCAGTAGGGTGGACAGTGCTCTTTACAATGAGCAGTTCTTC
-	TRBV28	TRBJ1-5	-	CASRHGRYSNQPQHF	TGTGCCAGCAGACACGGGAGGTATAGCAATCAGCCCCAGCATTTT
-	TRBV19	TRBJ1-4	-	CASSSRRDPGKGEKLFF	TGTGCCAGTAGTTCAAGGCGTGACCCAGGGAAGGGCGAAAAACTGTTTTTT
-	TRBV19	TRBJ2-1	-	CASSIGGAQGEQFF	TGTGCCAGTAGTATAGGGGGGGCGCAGGGTGAGCAGTTCTTC
-	TRBV28	TRBJ2-1	TRBD2	CASSLGTSGSLVEQFF	TGTGCCAGCAGCCTCGGGACTAGCGGGAGCTTAGTTGAGCAGTTCTTC
-	TRBV27	TRBJ2-3	-	CASSLGLASTDTQYF	TGTGCCAGCAGTTTAGGCCTAGCAAGCACAGATACGCAGTATTTT
-	TRBV7-8	TRBJ2-5	-	CASSSNRGTQYF	TGTGCCAGCAGTTCCAATCGGGGGACCCAGTACTTC
-	TRBV3-1/TRBV3-2	TRBJ1-1	TRBD1	CASSSSGQSNTEAFF	TGTGCCAGCAGCTCCTCGGGACAGTCGAACACTGAAGCTTTCTTT
-	TRBV18	TRBJ2-3	TRBD1	CASSPPGQDVTDTQYF	TGTGCCAGCTCACCGCCGGGACAGGATGTCACAGATACGCAGTATTTT
-	TRBV19	TRBJ1-6	-	CASSTGHYNSPLHF	TGTGCCAGTAGTACGGGACACTATAATTCACCCCTCCACTTT